This T cell receptor beta chain was recovered during a study of T cell changes during pregnancy in multiple sclerosis. The protocol was immunoSEQ multiplex PCR, while the TCRdb copy is restricted to in-frame clones and leaves out a portion. The table has around 62,000 clones, roughly 87% seen once. The CDR3 sequence is 17 residues long. Germline V CDR1 and CDR2: LNHDA, SQIVND (reference sequence). J was trimmed by 0 bases and V by 4 bases; bases with no gene match: 7. V is TRBV19 and J is TRBJ2-1, with 9 bases aligning to TRBD2. The sample was peripheral blood, taken in the second trimester of pregnancy. This TCR was recovered from a female donor in good health, enrolled as a control in a pregnancy study. In DNA form, the CDR3 reads TGTGCCAGTAGTAAATACTTTAGCGGGAGCTCCTACAATGAGCAGTTCTTC. This gives the protein CASSKYFSGSSYNEQFF.